These T cell receptor beta chains were read from a single sample in a study of cytomegalovirus exposure and HLA in healthy donors. TCRdb keeps only in-frame clones here, not all; method: immunoSEQ multiplex PCR. The listing contains fewer than 150,000 clones. Sequenced input: PBMCs. The receptor source for this set is a man between 18 and 29 years old in good health and CMV-seronegative. Both conserved end residues are part of each CDR3. Fields, in order: V gene, J gene, CDR3 protein.

TRBV18	TRBJ1-6	CASSPGQINSPLHF
TRBV5-1	TRBJ2-2	CASSSAWHIRTSGSTGELFF
TRBV7-9	TRBJ2-7	CASSSTPRDMGYEQYF
TRBV6-4	TRBJ2-5	CASSDSHIQETQYF
TRBV7-9	TRBJ2-3	CASSSGLAPTDTQYF
TRBV9	TRBJ2-3	CASSSATDMQYF
TRBV19	TRBJ2-7	CASGSLTGVYF
TRBV28	TRBJ2-7	CASRMNRDLYEQYF
TRBV28	TRBJ1-2	CAISTGISSGYTF
TRBV5-6	TRBJ1-1	CASSWWGQGTEAFF
TRBV6-6	TRBJ1-1	CASSQLVGGESEAFF
TRBV28	TRBJ2-7	CASSLESSGSLSYEQYF
TRBV7-2	TRBJ2-1	CASSPTVGLSYNEQFF
TRBV21-1	TRBJ2-1	CASSKSTEGSRAMSKGGSRDEQFF
TRBV5-1	TRBJ2-1	CASSLGAGDEQFF
TRBV2	TRBJ1-5	CASRFGQNSNQPQHF
TRBV9	TRBJ2-2	CASLGGASGELFF
TRBV5-1	TRBJ1-2	CASSFGGGQGGYTF
TRBV12-5	TRBJ1-2	CASGPPGGGLTGGGYTF
TRBV21-1	TRBJ2-7	CASSKNGTGDYEQYF
TRBV7-2	TRBJ2-5	CASSLRLAGGQETQYF
TRBV4-2	TRBJ2-1	CASSQGGTVSNEQFF
TRBV4-2	TRBJ1-4	CASEGTGGEKLFF
TRBV7-6	TRBJ1-1	CASSFYRRGGTEAFF
TRBV10-2	TRBJ2-3	CASSSSDTQYF
TRBV6-1	TRBJ1-2	CASSRGPRGYTF
TRBV10-3	TRBJ2-5	CAISDPGPGETQYF
TRBV7-9	TRBJ1-1	CASSYSTGWSTEAFF
TRBV7-9	TRBJ1-2	CASSLGGFHGYTF
TRBV5-5	TRBJ1-1	CASSFEGWTEAFF
TRBV7-6	TRBJ1-1	CASSLQMNTEAFF
TRBV9	TRBJ2-2	CASSVAGTGTGELFF
TRBV9	TRBJ1-1	CVSSVGGVTEAFF
TRBV5-4	TRBJ1-1	CASSSRQTMNTEAFF
TRBV9	TRBJ1-1	CASSANRQGTEAFF
TRBV19	TRBJ1-6	CASSTERNSPLHF
TRBV14	TRBJ1-1	CASSQLTGVNTEAFF
TRBV6-1	TRBJ1-1	CANSDNLNTEAFF
TRBV19	TRBJ1-3	CASSDGQVRNTIYF